A single sample is the source of the 5 T cell receptor beta chains below, sequenced in a study of PD-1 blockade in classical Hodgkin lymphoma. TCRdb's copy holds only in-frame clones and misses some; the assay was immunoSEQ multiplex PCR. Of some 33,000 clones listed, approximately 85% are singletons. Time point described: cycle 4 day 1 (C4D1), after about 6 weeks of nivolumab. Relapse after autologous stem cell transplantation occurred in every patient, and brentuximab vedotin exposure varied. This specimen was peripheral blood mononuclear cells (PBMCs), taken before the fourth cycle of nivolumab. Every receptor here comes from a human donor with classical Hodgkin lymphoma.

The chain carries TRBV9 and TRBJ2-1; no firm D call. With 0 bases removed from V and 10 bases from J, the gap between germline ends came to 14 bases. The CDR3 covers 14 residues. CDR1 SGDLS and CDR2 YYNGEE come from the germline V gene. For the CDR3, the DNA is TGTGCCAGCAGCGTAGTTGGGCAGTCCAGCGAGCAGTTCTTC. Translated: CASSVVGQSSEQFF.

This sequence joins TRBV28 and TRBJ2-7; TRBD1 or TRBD2 may be the D gene (6 bases each). V lost 6 bases, J lost 2 bases, and 14 bases lay in between. Germline V lookup: CDR1 MDHEN, CDR2 SYDVKM. The CDR3 length is 14 residues. The CDR3 loop reads CASSGGHRTYEQYF. CDR3 DNA: TGTGCCAGCAGCGGGGGACATAGAACCTACGAGCAGTACTTC.

The chain joins TRBV5-6 to TRBJ2-7, with D perhaps being TRBD1 or TRBD2 (5 bases each). Germline V lookup: CDR1 SGHDT, CDR2 YYEEEE. Trimming pared 0 bases from V and 7 bases from J, leaving 17 bases between. CDR3 length: 15 amino acids. CDR3 DNA: TGTGCCAGCAGCTTGGCCGGGCAGGGAGTGGGAGAGCAGTACGTC. Translated: CASSLAGQGVGEQYV.

A few counts support this clone. The J gene is TRBJ1-1, the V gene TRBV10-3; tentative D call: TRBD1 (6 bases). The V end lost 2 bases, the J end lost 3 bases, and 10 bases lay between the germline ends. Looked up from germline, CDR1 is ENHRY and CDR2 is SYGVKD. The CDR3 loop spans 14 amino acids. This chain's CDR3 is CAISETGRDTEAFF. The CDR3 region has the DNA TGTGCCATCAGTGAGACAGGGCGGGACACTGAAGCTTTCTTT.

The V and J genes are TRBV7-2 and TRBJ2-7, with 8 bases aligning to TRBD1. Germline trimming cut 2 bases from V and 2 bases from J; bases unmatched to any gene: 2. This CDR3 region has 14 residues. CDR1 SGHTA and CDR2 FQGNSA come from the germline V gene. The CDR3 DNA reads TGTGCCAGCAGCTTAAGGGGACAGGCCTACGAGCAGTACGTC. As protein: CASSLRGQAYEQYV.